The rows below give T cell receptor beta chains drawn from one sample of a study of blood T cells in healthy people across ages. One entry per CDR3 protein, called by TCRdb with MiXCR from the 5' RACE reads. The sample yields approximately 780,000 distinct CDR3 sequences, roughly 25% seen once. A further study also used this sample, focusing on T cells of mothers and their children.

Specimen: blood. The receptors originated from a boy under 18 in good health. Each CDR3 is given with its conserved first and last residue.

V,J,CDR3
TRBV20-1,.,CSARSPGGHNEQFF
TRBV7-2,TRBJ2-7,CASSLRGSGEAISYEQYF
TRBV2,TRBJ2-2,CASRLSRDLGELFF
TRBV20-1,TRBJ1-4,CSAKSAAGEKLFF
TRBV21-1,TRBJ1-5,CASSTGTGGVQPQHF
TRBV6-5,TRBJ2-4,CASSSPGQPVSKNIQYF
TRBV2,TRBJ2-5,CASSEGISGILQYF
TRBV5-1,TRBJ2-1,CASSLQGPHPTYNEQFF
TRBV28,TRBJ1-2,CASSSRTGEDGYTF
TRBV6-5,TRBJ2-5,CASSSGGEEETQYF
TRBV6-6,TRBJ2-2,CASSHRAGELFF
TRBV20-1,TRBJ2-2,CSASLGRKDGELFF
TRBV6-5,TRBJ1-4,CASSPGFQTGEKLFF
TRBV12-3/TRBV12-4,TRBJ2-4,CASSSGGQNIQYF
TRBV20-1,TRBJ1-3,CSADDRGTGNTIYF
TRBV4-1,TRBJ1-4,CASSQLGNEKLFF
TRBV9,TRBJ1-6,CASSEGRKNLSPLHF
TRBV15,.,CATSRDLGGAYNEQFF
TRBV5-6,.,CASRPLWGNYEQYF
TRBV3-1,TRBJ2-1,CASSQFPGEQFF
TRBV20-1,TRBJ1-5,CSARGGGHRVYSNQPQHF